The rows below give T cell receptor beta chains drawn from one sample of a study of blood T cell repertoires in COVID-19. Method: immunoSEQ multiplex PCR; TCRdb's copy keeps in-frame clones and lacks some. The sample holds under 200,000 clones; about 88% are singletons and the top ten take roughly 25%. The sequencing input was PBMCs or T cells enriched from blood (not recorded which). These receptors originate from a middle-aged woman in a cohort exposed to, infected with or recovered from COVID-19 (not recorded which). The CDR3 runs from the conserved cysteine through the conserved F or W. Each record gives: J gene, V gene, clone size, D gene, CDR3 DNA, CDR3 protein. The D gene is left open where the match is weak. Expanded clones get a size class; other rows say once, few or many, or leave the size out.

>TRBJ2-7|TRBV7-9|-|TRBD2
TGTGCCAGCAGCTCGGGACTAGCGGGAGAAAAAACCTACGAGCAGTACTTC
CASSSGLAGEKTYEQYF
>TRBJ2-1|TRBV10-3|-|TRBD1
TGTGCCACAAGGGACAGGGGCCGCCTGAGCTCCTACAATGAGCAGTTCTTC
CATRDRGRLSSYNEQFF
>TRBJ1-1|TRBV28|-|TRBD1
TGTGCCAGCAGTCGAGGGACAGGGAATTATCGAATGAACACTGAAGCTTTCTTT
CASSRGTGNYRMNTEAFF
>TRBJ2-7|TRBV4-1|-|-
TGCGCCAGCAGCCACTCACCTAGCTACGAGCAGTACTTC
CASSHSPSYEQYF
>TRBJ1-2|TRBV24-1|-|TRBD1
TGTGCCACCAGTGATAGATTGACAGGGGACGGCTACACCTTC
CATSDRLTGDGYTF
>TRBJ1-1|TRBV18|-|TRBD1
TGTGCCAGCTCACCGATGACAGGGCCCTTGAACACTGAAGCTTTCTTT
CASSPMTGPLNTEAFF
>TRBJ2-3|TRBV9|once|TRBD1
TGTGCCAGCAGCGTGGGGACAGTGAACACAGATACGCAGTATTTT
CASSVGTVNTDTQYF
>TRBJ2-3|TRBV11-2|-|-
TGTGCCAGCAGCTTAGAATTCGGCGGACAATATACGCAGTATTTT
CASSLEFGGQYTQYF
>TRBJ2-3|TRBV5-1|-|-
TGCGCCAGCAGCTTGGAAGGGGCTAGCACAGATACGCAGTATTTT
CASSLEGASTDTQYF
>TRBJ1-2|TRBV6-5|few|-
TGTGCCAGCAGTCCCGGAGGGCCCACATATGGCTACACCTTC
CASSPGGPTYGYTF
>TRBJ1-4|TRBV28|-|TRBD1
TGTGCCAGCAGTTCTACAGGGGTACCTAATGAAAAACTGTTTTTT
CASSSTGVPNEKLFF
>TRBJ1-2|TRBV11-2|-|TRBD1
TGTGCCAGCAGCTCTCCGGGACAGGGGGCATCTTATGGCTACACCTTC
CASSSPGQGASYGYTF
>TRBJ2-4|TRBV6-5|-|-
TGTGCCAGCAGCCGGGGTCCCAAAAACATTCAGTACTTC
CASSRGPKNIQYF
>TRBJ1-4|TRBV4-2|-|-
TGTGCCAGCAGCCAGGGTCGACAGGTGGGGTATTTGGAAAAACTGTTTTTT
CASSQGRQVGYLEKLFF
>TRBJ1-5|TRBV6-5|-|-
TGTGCCAGCAGTTACAACAGGGTGCAGCCCCAGCATTTT
CASSYNRVQPQHF
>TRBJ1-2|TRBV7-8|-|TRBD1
TGTGCCAGCAGCCTCCGACAGGGAGCTAACTATGGCTACACCTTC
CASSLRQGANYGYTF
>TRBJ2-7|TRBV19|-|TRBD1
TGTGCCAGTAGTATAGGGACAGGGTTTAACGAGCAGTACTTC
CASSIGTGFNEQYF
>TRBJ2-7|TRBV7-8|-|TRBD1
TGTGCCAGCAGCCAACCAAAAAAAGGACAGGCGGTCTACGAGCAGTACTTC
CASSQPKKGQAVYEQYF
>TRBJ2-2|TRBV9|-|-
TGTGCCAGCAGCGTCACAGGAACTTTGGGCACCGGGGAGCTGTTTTTT
CASSVTGTLGTGELFF
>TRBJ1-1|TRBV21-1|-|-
TGTGCCAGCAGCAAAAAAAAACCCAATACCGGGGGCACTGAAGCTTTCTTT
CASSKKKPNTGGTEAFF
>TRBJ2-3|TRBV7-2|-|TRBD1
TGTGCCAGCAGCTTAGCGCTATTGAGGGGGCGATCAGATACGCAGTATTTT
CASSLALLRGRSDTQYF
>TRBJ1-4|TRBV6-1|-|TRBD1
TGTGCCAGCAGTGGGTTTGGGTACGGCAGGGGGGAAGAAAAACTGTTTTTT
CASSGFGYGRGEEKLFF
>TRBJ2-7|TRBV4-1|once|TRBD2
TGCGCCAGCAGCCAGGGGACTAGTATCCATTACGAGCAGTACTTC
CASSQGTSIHYEQYF
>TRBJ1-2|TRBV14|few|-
TGTGCCAGCAGCTTGACAGAGGCCGACGACGGGTATGGCTACACCTTC
CASSLTEADDGYGYTF
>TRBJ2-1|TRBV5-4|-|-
TGTGCCAGCAGCTCAACTTTAAGGGGTAACAATGAGCAGTTCTTC
CASSSTLRGNNEQFF
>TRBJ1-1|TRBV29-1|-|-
TGCACCGGCGGCAGGGGGAACACTGAAGCTTTCTTT
CTGGRGNTEAFF